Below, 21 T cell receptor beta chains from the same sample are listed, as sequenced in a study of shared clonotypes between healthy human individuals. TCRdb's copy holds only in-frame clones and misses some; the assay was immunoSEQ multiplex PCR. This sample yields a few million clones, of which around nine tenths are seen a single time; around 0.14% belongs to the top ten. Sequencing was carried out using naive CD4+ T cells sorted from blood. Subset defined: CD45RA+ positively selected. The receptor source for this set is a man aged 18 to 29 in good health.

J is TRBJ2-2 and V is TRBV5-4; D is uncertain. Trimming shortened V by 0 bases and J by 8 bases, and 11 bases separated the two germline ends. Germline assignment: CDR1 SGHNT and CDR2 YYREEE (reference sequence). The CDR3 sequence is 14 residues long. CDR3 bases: TGTGCCAGCAGCTTGGTTTCCTCGAGGGGGGAGCTGTTTTTT. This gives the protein CASSLVSSRGELFF.

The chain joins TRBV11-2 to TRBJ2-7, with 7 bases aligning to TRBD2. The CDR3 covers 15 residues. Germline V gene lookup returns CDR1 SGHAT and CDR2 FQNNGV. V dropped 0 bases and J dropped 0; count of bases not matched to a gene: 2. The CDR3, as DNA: TGTGCCAGCAGCTTAGAGGGGGGGTTCTCCTACGAGCAGTACTTC. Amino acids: CASSLEGGFSYEQYF.

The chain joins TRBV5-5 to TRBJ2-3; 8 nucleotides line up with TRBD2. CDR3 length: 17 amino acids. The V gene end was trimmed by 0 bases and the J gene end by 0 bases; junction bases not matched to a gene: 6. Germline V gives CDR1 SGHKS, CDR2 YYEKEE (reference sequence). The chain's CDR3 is CASSLALGLGSTDTQYF. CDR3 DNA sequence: TGTGCCAGCAGCTTGGCCTTGGGACTAGGAAGCACAGATACGCAGTATTTT. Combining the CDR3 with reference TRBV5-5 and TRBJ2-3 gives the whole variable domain DAGVTQSPTHLIKTRGQQVTLRCSPISGHKSVSWYQQVLGQGPQFIFQYYEKEERGRGNFPDRFSARQFPNYSSELNVNALLLGDSALYLCASSLALGLGSTDTQYFGPGTRLTVL.

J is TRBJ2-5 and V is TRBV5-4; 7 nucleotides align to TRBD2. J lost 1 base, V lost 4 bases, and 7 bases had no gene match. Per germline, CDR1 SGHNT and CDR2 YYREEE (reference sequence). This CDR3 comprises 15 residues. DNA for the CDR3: TGTGCCAGCAGCACGAGGACTAGTCCCCAAGAGACCCAGTACTTC. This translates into CASSTRTSPQETQYF.

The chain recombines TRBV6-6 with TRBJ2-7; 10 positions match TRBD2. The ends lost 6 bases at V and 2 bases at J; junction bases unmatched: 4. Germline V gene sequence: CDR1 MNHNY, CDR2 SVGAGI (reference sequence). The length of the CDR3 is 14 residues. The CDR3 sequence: CASSVAGGTYEQYF. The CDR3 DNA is TGTGCCAGCAGCGTAGCGGGGGGTACCTACGAGCAGTACTTC.

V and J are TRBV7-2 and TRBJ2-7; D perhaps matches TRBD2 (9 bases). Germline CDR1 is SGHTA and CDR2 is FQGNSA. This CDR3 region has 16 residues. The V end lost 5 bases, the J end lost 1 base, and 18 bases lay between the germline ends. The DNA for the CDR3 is TGTGCCAGCAGCCCAGGGGGCGGGAGGGGGTCCTACGAGCAGTACTTC. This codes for CASSPGGGRGSYEQYF. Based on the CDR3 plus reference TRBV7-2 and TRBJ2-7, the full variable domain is GAGVSQSPSNKVTEKGKDVELRCDPISGHTALYWYRQSLGQGLEFLIYFQGNSAPDKSGLPSDRFSAERTGGSVSTLTIQRTQQEDSAVYLCASSPGGGRGSYEQYFGPGTRLTVT.

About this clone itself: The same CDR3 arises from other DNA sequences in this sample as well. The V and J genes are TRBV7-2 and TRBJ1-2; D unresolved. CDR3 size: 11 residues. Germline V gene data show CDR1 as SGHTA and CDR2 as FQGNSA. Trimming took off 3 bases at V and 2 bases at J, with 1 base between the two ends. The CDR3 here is CASSFNYGYTF. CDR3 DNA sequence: TGTGCCAGCAGCTTCAACTATGGCTACACCTTC. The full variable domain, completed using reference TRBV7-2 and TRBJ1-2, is GAGVSQSPSNKVTEKGKDVELRCDPISGHTALYWYRQSLGQGLEFLIYFQGNSAPDKSGLPSDRFSAERTGGSVSTLTIQRTQQEDSAVYLCASSFNYGYTFGSGTRLTVV.

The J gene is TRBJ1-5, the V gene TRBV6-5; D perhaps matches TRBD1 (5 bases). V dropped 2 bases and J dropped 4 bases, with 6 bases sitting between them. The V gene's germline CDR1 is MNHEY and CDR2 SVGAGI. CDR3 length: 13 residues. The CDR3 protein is CASSYNRNQPQHF. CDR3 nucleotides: TGTGCCAGCAGTTACAACAGGAATCAGCCCCAGCATTTT.

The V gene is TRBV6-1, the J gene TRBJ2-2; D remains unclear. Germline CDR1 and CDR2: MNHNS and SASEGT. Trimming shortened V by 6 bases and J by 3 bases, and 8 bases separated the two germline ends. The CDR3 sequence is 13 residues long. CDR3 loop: CASRSHYTGELFF. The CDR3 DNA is TGTGCCAGCAGGTCCCACTACACCGGGGAGCTGTTTTTT.

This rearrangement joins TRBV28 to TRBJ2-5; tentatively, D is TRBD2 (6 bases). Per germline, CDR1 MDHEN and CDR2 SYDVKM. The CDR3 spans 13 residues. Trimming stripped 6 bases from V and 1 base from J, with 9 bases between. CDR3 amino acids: CASRRGGQETQYF. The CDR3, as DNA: TGTGCCAGCAGGCGGGGAGGCCAAGAGACCCAGTACTTC.

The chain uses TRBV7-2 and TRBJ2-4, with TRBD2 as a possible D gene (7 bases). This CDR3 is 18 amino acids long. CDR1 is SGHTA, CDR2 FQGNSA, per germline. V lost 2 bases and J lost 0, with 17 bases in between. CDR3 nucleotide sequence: TGTGCCAGCAGCTTATATGTATCGGGGGGCGCAGCCAAAAACATTCAGTACTTC. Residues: CASSLYVSGGAAKNIQYF.

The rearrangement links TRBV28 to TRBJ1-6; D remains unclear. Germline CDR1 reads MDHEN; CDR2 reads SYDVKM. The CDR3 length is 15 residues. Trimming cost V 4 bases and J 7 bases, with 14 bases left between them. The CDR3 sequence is CASSSDGLGNSPLHF. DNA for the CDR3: TGTGCCAGCAGTTCAGATGGCTTGGGGAATTCACCCCTCCACTTT.

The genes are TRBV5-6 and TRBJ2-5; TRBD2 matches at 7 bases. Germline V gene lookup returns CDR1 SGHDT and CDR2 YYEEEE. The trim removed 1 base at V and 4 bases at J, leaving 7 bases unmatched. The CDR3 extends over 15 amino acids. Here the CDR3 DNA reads TGTGCCAGCAGCTTGTACGCTAGCGGAGGAGAGACCCAGTACTTC. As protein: CASSLYASGGETQYF.

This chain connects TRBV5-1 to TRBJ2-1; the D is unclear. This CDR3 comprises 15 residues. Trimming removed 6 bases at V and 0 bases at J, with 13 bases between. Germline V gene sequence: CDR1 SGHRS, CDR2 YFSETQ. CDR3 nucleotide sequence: TGCGCCAGCATGCTCCAGTCGAGCTCCTACAATGAGCAGTTCTTC. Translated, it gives CASMLQSSSYNEQFF.

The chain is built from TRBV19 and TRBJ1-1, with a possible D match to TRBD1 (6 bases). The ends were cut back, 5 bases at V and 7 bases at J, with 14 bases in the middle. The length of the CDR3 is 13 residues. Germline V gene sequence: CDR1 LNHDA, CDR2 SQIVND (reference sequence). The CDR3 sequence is CASSVGKGGEAFF. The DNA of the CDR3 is TGTGCCAGTAGTGTGGGGAAGGGGGGTGAAGCTTTCTTT.

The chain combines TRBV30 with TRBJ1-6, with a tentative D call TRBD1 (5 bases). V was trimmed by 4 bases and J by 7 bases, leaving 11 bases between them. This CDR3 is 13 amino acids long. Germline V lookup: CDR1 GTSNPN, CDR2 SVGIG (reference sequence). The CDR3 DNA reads TGTGCCTGGACGAGGGGCGGCAATTCACCCCTCCACTTT. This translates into CAWTRGGNSPLHF.

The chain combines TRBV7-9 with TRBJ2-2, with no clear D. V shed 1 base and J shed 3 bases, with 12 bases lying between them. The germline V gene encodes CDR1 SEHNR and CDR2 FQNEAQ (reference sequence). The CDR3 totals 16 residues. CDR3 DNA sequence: TGTGCCAGCAGCTTAGTACGGGTCTTGGACACCGGGGAGCTGTTTTTT. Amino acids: CASSLVRVLDTGELFF.

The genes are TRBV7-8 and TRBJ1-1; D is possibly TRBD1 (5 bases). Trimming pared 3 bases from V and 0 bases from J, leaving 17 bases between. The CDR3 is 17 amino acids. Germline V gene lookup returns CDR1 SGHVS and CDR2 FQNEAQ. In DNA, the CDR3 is TGTGCCAGCAGCTTTACAGGAGGGGCGGTTGTGAACACTGAAGCTTTCTTT. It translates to CASSFTGGAVVNTEAFF.

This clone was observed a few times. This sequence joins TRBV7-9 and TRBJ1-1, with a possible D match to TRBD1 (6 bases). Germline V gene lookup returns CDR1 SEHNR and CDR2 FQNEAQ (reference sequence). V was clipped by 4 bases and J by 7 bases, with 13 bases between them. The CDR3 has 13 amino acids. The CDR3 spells CASSYNTGFEAFF. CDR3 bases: TGTGCCAGCAGCTACAACACAGGGTTTGAAGCTTTCTTT.

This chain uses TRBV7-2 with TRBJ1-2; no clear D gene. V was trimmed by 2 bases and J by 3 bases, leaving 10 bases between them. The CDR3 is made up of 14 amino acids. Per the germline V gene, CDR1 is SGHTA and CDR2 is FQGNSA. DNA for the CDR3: TGTGCCAGCAGCTTAAACAGCAAAGACTATGGCTACACCTTC. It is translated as CASSLNSKDYGYTF.

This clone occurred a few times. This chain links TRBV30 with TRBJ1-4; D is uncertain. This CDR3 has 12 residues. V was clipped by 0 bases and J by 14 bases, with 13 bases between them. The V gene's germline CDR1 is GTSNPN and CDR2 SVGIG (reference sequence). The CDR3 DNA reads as TGTGCCTGGAGTGTTTCCTCTGGGATGCTGTTTTTT. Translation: CAWSVSSGMLFF. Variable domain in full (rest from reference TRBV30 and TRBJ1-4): SQTIHQWPATLVQPVGSPLSLECTVEGTSNPNLYWYRQAAGRGLQLLFYSVGIGQISSEVPQNLSASRPQDRQFILSSKKLLLSDSGFYLCAWSVSSGMLFFGSGTQLSVL.